The subject of this entry is one TCR beta chain. Its antigen is as yet unknown. The data originate from a study of cytotoxic CD8 clonotypes in ibrutinib-treated CLL. Study details: Patient counts were around 10 relapsed/refractory, roughly 15 treatment-naive and some 17 IGHV unmutated. Each sample contained, on average, under 270,000 productive templates and 75,000 to 95,000 productive rearrangements. General observations from the study: Circulating CD8+ T-cell counts were tracked by baseline clonality, which exceeded that of age-matched healthy donors.

TCRdb keeps only in-frame clones here, not all; method: immunoSEQ multiplex PCR. The table has about 200,000 clones, 60% to 80% seen once. This CDR3 has 14 amino acids. The V end lost 5 bases, the J end lost 2 bases, and 14 bases lay between the germline ends. Germline V gene data show CDR1 as SGHDT and CDR2 as YYEEEE. The TCR comes from a human donor with chronic lymphocytic leukemia. The chain links TRBV5-6 to TRBJ2-7; D ambiguous. The starting material was PBMCs, obtained after 12 months of ibrutinib treatment. The CDR3 sequence is CASSRRTVPYEQYF. The CDR3 DNA sequence: TGTGCCAGCAGTCGACGGACGGTTCCCTACGAGCAGTACTTC. Full variable domain (remainder filled in from reference TRBV5-6 and TRBJ2-7): DAGVTQSPTHLIKTRGQQVTLRCSPKSGHDTVSWYQQALGQGPQFIFQYYEEEERQRGNFPDRFSGHQFPNYSSELNVNALLLGDSALYLCASSRRTVPYEQYFGPGTRLTVT.